The subject of this entry is one TCR beta chain. Antigen: not known. This CDR3 is also generated by other DNA sequences in the sample. The sample comes from a study of T cell responses to AZD1222 COVID-19 vaccine. General observations from the study: Donors skewed white British and female; clonal diversity was possibly underestimated. Repertoires in all cases were sampled only once the peak T cell response had passed. Nearly half of spike-specific TCRs reportedly target unmutated variant regions.

Second-dose recipients at about 4 or about 12 weeks were treated as one pooled group. In germline, CDR1 is LNHNV, CDR2 YYDKDF (reference sequence). The J segment lost 7 bases and the V segment lost 2 bases, leaving 18 bases of the junction unmatched. This CDR3 spans 18 amino acids. The method was immunoSEQ multiplex PCR; TCRdb's version includes in-frame clones alone and lacks a portion of them. This sample carries fewer than 120,000 clones, about 95% of them seen once, and the ten largest clones take 2.9%. This chain links TRBV15 with TRBJ2-5, with 8 bases identical to TRBD2. Sequences were derived from peripheral blood, sampled 28 days after the second AZD1222 dose. The origin of this receptor is an adult who received the AZD1222 COVID-19 vaccine. The chain's CDR3 is CATSRQRVAGGRSATQYF. CDR3 bases: TGTGCCACCAGCAGACAGAGGGTTGCGGGAGGCCGGTCAGCGACCCAGTACTTC.